The T cell receptor (beta chain) described here comes from a study of blood T cell repertoires in COVID-19. Study details: Acute and convalescent COVID-19 samples came from the United States, Italy and Spain. T cells, B-cell-depleted T cells, or PBMCs provided the cDNA or gDNA that served as material.

The germline CDR1 and CDR2 sequences are KGHSH and LQKENI. V lost 2 bases and J lost 6, with 11 bases in between. The CDR3 is 14 amino acids. In the authors' workflow: Amplification with reference gene primers provided the estimates of nucleated cell counts. Profiling relied on immunoSEQ multiplex PCR, and the TCRdb table lists in-frame clones only, not all of them. D and trimming come from the DNA, and the V and J calls and clone size come from that table. Found here are approximately 50,000 clones, around 87% of them singletons; the top ten hold 7% to 9.5%. The origin of this receptor is a man aged 45-65 years with active COVID-19. The specimen was peripheral blood. The chain has TRBV18 and TRBJ1-5; D perhaps matches TRBD1 (5 bases). Here the CDR3 reads CASSPDGGGQPQHF. CDR3 DNA sequence: TGTGCCAGCTCACCAGATGGGGGGGGTCAGCCCCAGCATTTT.